This T cell receptor beta chain was sequenced in a study of blood T cell repertoires in COVID-19 (dated by TCRdb to 2020 to 2021). At the level of the whole study: Samples from collaborators originated in the United States, Italy and Spain and spanned both the acute and convalescent phases of COVID-19. The prospective study material was composed of cDNA or gDNA derived from T cells, B-cell-depleted T cells, or PBMCs. The dataset comprised deeply sampled blood TCRbeta repertoires from subjects exposed to, actively infected with, or recovered from COVID-19. The repertoires were made available in a free public database intended to serve as a resource for research on the immune response to SARS-CoV-2. The samples were drawn from two sources: the first 160 participants of the ongoing ImmuneRACE study, and approximately 1,300 subjects contributed by 6 global collaborators. A de-identified subject ID, COVID-19 status, age in years and sex were almost always included in the sample metadata. Where available, HLA class I and class II types were taken from metadata supplied by the sample provider and were not determined by assay-based typing. What the work shows at the level of the full study, not this receptor alone: The quantity of clinical and demographic metadata differed by source and by participant and was supplied without curation.

Its CDR3 holds 15 amino acids, cysteine through phenylalanine. CDR3 DNA only is kept here, 45 bases in frame from base 1. Trimmed from V: 4 bases; trimmed from J: 2 bases; junction bases lacking a gene match: 7. CDR1 LNHDA and CDR2 SQIVND are derived from the germline V gene (reference sequence). Participants in the prospective study were enrolled through a virtual design, were aged about 18 to 100 years, and lived in about 25 United States geographic areas. Cohort assignment in the prospective study relied on participant-reported clinical history from a screening survey and a study questionnaire. Recovered participants in ImmuneRACE Cohort 3 were defined as having two consecutive negative NP/OP PCR tests, clearance from a healthcare professional, or resolution of symptoms. In the prospective study, mobile phlebotomists collected whole blood, serum and a nasopharyngeal or oropharyngeal swab from each participant. Additional blood draws and questionnaires over an approximately 2-month period could optionally be provided by prospective study participants. Blood samples from the prospective study were shipped frozen or at room temperature prior to DNA extraction.

Of note for this clone: Its antigen is unknown. No qualities accompany the bases; no much larger clone lies one base away.

TCRbeta CDR3 regions were amplified from genomic DNA by means of the immunoSEQ Assay, a bias-controlled multiplex PCR. On the study's bioinformatics: Within the assay, amplification of reference gene primers was used to estimate how many nucleated cells each sample contained. To quantify the absolute abundance of each unique TCRbeta CDR3 rearrangement, sequence reads were collapsed and filtered. For each sample, productive Simpson clonality was calculated by taking the square root of Simpson's diversity index across productive rearrangements. TCRdb re-hosts the immuneACCESS table, in-frame sequences only. Its copies lack some clones; in the studies checked, an unresolved V gene accounts for under half of them, and the cause for the rest is not known. That table furnishes V, J and clone size, whereas the DNA furnished D and trimming. This sample is represented by 250,000 to 300,000 clones; around 85% of them were singletons. The ten most abundant clones make up 1.5% to 2% of the sample.

Sample: PBMCs or T cells enriched from blood (not recorded which). The receptor was isolated from a woman between 50 and 59 years old who had recovered from COVID-19. The chain is made from TRBV19 and TRBJ1-2, with 7 middle bases fitting TRBD1. The nucleotides read TGTGCCAGTAGTAACGGACAGGTCGTGAACTATGGCTACACCTTC. Translated, it reads CASSNGQVVNYGYTF.